The 4 T cell receptor beta chains below come from one sample, sequenced in a study of a mutant IDH1 vaccine in newly diagnosed glioma (dated by TCRdb to 2020 to 2023). The time point label for this specimen denotes: week 5, during vaccination. Each vaccine dose, consisting of 300 ug of a 20-mer mutant IDH1 peptide in Montanide, was administered subcutaneously with topical imiquimod. Library construction relied on the immunoSEQ multiplex PCR assay. What TCRdb holds here is the immuneACCESS table cut down to in-frame rearrangements. Part of the clones is not present; checked against another copy, under half of the missing clones reflect an unresolved V gene, and the others are unexplained. The sample records 40,000 or so clones, about 89% of which are singletons. The ten biggest clones cover about 2.4% of the sample. What these receptors recognize is not known. The source was PBMCs, collected from a glioma patient whose treatment included an IDH1 peptide vaccine. Receptor source: a man in his fifties with glioma.

The gene calls are TRBV7-2 and TRBJ2-5; the match to TRBD2 covers 11 bases. After removal of 3 bases from V and 4 bases from J, the junction contained 10 bases not matched to a gene. Germline CDR1 is SGHTA and CDR2 is FQGNSA. The CDR3 length is 17 residues. The CDR3 nucleotides are TGTGCCAGCAGCTTTGGAGGTAGCGGGGGGGCCCGAGAGACCCAGTACTTC. Translation gives CASSFGGSGGARETQYF.

This chain uses TRBV11-2 with TRBJ2-7; 7 bases match TRBD2. The J segment lost 0 bases and the V segment lost 0 bases, leaving 2 bases of the junction unmatched. Germline V gene sequence: CDR1 SGHAT, CDR2 FQNNGV. The CDR3 is 15 residues long. Here the CDR3 DNA reads TGTGCCAGCAGCTTAGATGGGGGGGTCTCCTACGAGCAGTACTTC. It encodes CASSLDGGVSYEQYF.

The chain is built from TRBV30 and TRBJ1-4; weak D call: TRBD1 (5 bases). V was clipped by 4 bases and J by 6 bases, with 15 bases between them. CDR1 and CDR2 (germline): GTSNPN, SVGIG (reference sequence). The CDR3 is made up of 14 amino acids. The CDR3 nucleotides are TGTGCCTGGAACTCCGGGACGGCGGATGAAAAACTGTTTTTT. It translates to CAWNSGTADEKLFF. The entire variable domain, with the rest obtained from reference TRBV30 and TRBJ1-4, is as follows: SQTIHQWPATLVQPVGSPLSLECTVEGTSNPNLYWYRQAAGRGLQLLFYSVGIGQISSEVPQNLSASRPQDRQFILSSKKLLLSDSGFYLCAWNSGTADEKLFFGSGTQLSVL.

The chain recombines TRBV2 with TRBJ2-7, with D maybe TRBD1 (8 bases). Germline lookup yields CDR1 SNHLY and CDR2 FYNNEI. This CDR3 is built from 17 residues. The V end was cut by 2 bases, the J end by 6 bases, with 23 bases between. This CDR3 reads CASSERVSRTGRAEQYF. Here the CDR3 DNA reads TGTGCCAGCAGTGAAAGGGTTTCGAGGACAGGGAGGGCCGAGCAGTACTTC.